This TCR beta chain was obtained from a study of monozygotic twins with inflammatory bowel disease. Each TCR library consumed about 3,800 ng of total RNA. Reanalyzing the 5' RACE reads, TCRdb keeps one entry per CDR3 protein, without DNA. The table lists some 150,000 distinct CDR3 sequences. The CDR3 runs to 14 residues. The germline V gene encodes CDR1 DFQATT and CDR2 SNEGSKA (reference sequence). Details on this clonotype: Its antigen is unknown.

Study-level findings and limits: Relative clonotype sharing with others was diminished in IBD patients versus healthy twins, particularly with disease activity. Repertoire similarity did not differ between concordant and discordant twins, perhaps due to limited power. Evidence failed to back one strong IBD-linked signal or clonotype.

J is TRBJ1-2 and V is TRBV20-1; TCRdb reports TRBD1, a call that lacks DNA to check it against. Input material: blood. This TCR came from a human donor with ulcerative colitis or Crohn's disease, or a healthy co-twin of an affected twin (not recorded which). CDR3 in amino acids: CSAREDGPGDGYIF.